Below are 30 T cell receptor beta chains sequenced from a single sample in a study of regulatory T cells in long-lasting Graves disease. Time point given: newly diagnosed GD, antithyroid drugs for less than 3 months. PBMCs were the source of the RNA used for TCR sequencing. Construction of the TCR beta libraries employed iRepertoire HTBI primers in conjunction with Arm-PCR of CDR3 regions. TCRdb reanalysed the multiplex PCR reads using MiXCR and keeps one entry per CDR3 protein. The data hold approximately 300,000 distinct CDR3 sequences, with 18% observed a single time. Sample: peripheral blood mononuclear cells (PBMCs), taken at new diagnosis, from a patient treated with antithyroid drugs. The receptor source for this set is a female donor with Graves disease.

This clonotype was counted at least ten times. The chain is built from TRBV7-9 and TRBJ2-5; D ambiguous. The CDR3 extends over 12 amino acids. Trimming removed 4 bases at V and 5 bases at J, with 8 bases between. Germline CDR1 is SEHNR and CDR2 is FQNEAQ (reference sequence). CDR3 residues: CASSSTWETQYF. The CDR3 DNA follows: TGTGCCAGCAGCTCTACTTGGGAGACCCAGTACTTC. Full variable domain (missing parts from reference TRBV7-9 and TRBJ2-5): DTGVSQNPRHKITKRGQNVTFRCDPISEHNRLYWYRQTLGQGPEFLTYFQNEAQLEKSRLLSDRFSAERPKGSFSTLEIQRTEQGDSAMYLCASSSTWETQYFGPGTRLLVL.

The chain joins TRBV6-5 to TRBJ2-5; 11 positions agree with TRBD2. TRBJ2-1 explains the end of the DNA better; the J call may be wrong. The CDR3 covers 16 residues. The germline CDR1 and CDR2 sequences are MNHEY and SVGAGI. As DNA, the CDR3 is TGTGCCAGCAGTTGCCCGACTAGCGGGACGTACAATGAGCAGTTCTTC. It translates to CASSCPTSGTYNEQFF.

This clonotype was seen at least ten times. The DNA of the CDR3 is TGTGCCAGCAGTTTATCGTGGGACGGGCGTTCACCCCTCCACTTT. This encodes CASSLSWDGRSPLHF. This rearrangement joins TRBV27 to TRBJ1-6; maybe TRBD1 (5 bases). The CDR3 is 15 amino acids. V shed 0 bases and J shed 9 bases, with 12 bases lying between them. CDR1 MNHEY and CDR2 SMNVEV come from the germline V gene (reference sequence).

This clonotype was seen ten or more times. This chain connects TRBV19 to TRBJ2-7; 7 bases map to TRBD1. Germline V gives CDR1 LNHDA, CDR2 SQIVND (reference sequence). Germline trimming cut 2 bases from V and 6 bases from J; bases unmatched to any gene: 10. The CDR3 totals 15 residues. DNA of the CDR3: TGTGCCAGTAGTATATTTAGGACAGGCTCCGGCGAGCAGTACTTC. Protein sequence: CASSIFRTGSGEQYF. Using reference TRBV19 and TRBJ2-7 for the parts outside the CDR3, the full variable domain is DGGITQSPKYLFRKEGQNVTLSCEQNLNHDAMYWYRQDPGQGLRLIYYSQIVNDFQKGDIAEGYSVSREKKESFPLTVTSAQKNPTAFYLCASSIFRTGSGEQYFGPGTRLTVT.

This clonotype was counted at least ten times. The chain joins TRBV19 to TRBJ1-2; D perhaps matches TRBD1 (5 bases). CDR1 is LNHDA, CDR2 SQIVND, per germline (reference sequence). The CDR3 contains 14 residues. V shed 9 bases and J shed 1 base, with 15 bases lying between them. The CDR3 DNA sequence: TGTGCCAGCCTCCCGCAGGGACTTAACTATGGCTACACCTTC. It yields the protein CASLPQGLNYGYTF.

The chain uses TRBV28 and TRBJ2-1; perhaps TRBD2 as D (6 bases). This CDR3 region has 12 residues. V lost 2 bases and J lost 9, with 8 bases in between. Germline V gene sequence: CDR1 MDHEN, CDR2 SYDVKM. This CDR3 reads CASSLGGGEQFF. In DNA form, the CDR3 reads TGTGCCAGCAGTTTAGGGGGAGGTGAGCAGTTCTTC.

Comments on this clonotype: At one of its ends the junction is not consistent with the germline gene, which may arise from a read error. This chain connects TRBV5-5 to TRBJ2-7; 8 bases match TRBD2. The CDR3 sequence is 15 residues long. Germline V gene lookup returns CDR1 SGHKS and CDR2 YYEKEE (reference sequence). The CDR3 loop is CASRSEAGGSYEQYF. As DNA, the CDR3 is TGCGCCAGCAGGAGCGAGGCGGGAGGATCCTACGAGCAGTACTTC.

A few counts support this clonotype. This chain connects TRBV7-8 to TRBJ1-1; maybe TRBD1 (5 bases). The V gene lost 7 bases and the J gene lost 1 base, with 10 bases spanning the gap. Germline loops: CDR1 SGHVS, CDR2 FQNEAQ. This CDR3 contains 13 residues. CDR3 loop: CASNWRGNTEAFF. In DNA form, the CDR3 reads TGTGCCAGCAATTGGAGGGGGAACACTGAAGCTTTCTTT.

This clonotype is labeled as medium-sized (0.01 to 0.1%). This chain joins TRBV12-3 or TRBV12-4 and TRBJ1-2; 7 nucleotides line up with TRBD1. This CDR3 contains 15 residues. Trimming took 5 bases from V and 0 from J; bases not matched to a gene: 6. This CDR3 reads CASSTTGTANYGYTF. CDR3 in DNA: TGTGCCAGCAGTACAACCGGGACAGCTAACTATGGCTACACCTTC.

A few counts support this clonotype. V usage is TRBV19 and J usage is TRBJ2-2; D is possibly TRBD2 (6 bases). The CDR3 runs to 15 residues. The V gene lost 9 bases and the J gene lost 4 bases, with 18 bases spanning the gap. Germline V gene data show CDR1 as LNHDA and CDR2 as SQIVND (reference sequence). CDR3 in amino acids: CARGGGKLRTGELFF. CDR3 in DNA: TGTGCCAGAGGCGGAGGGAAACTACGCACCGGGGAGCTGTTTTTT.

This clonotype has ten or more counts. This chain joins TRBV7-8 and TRBJ2-5, with 10 positions matching TRBD2. The length of the CDR3 is 17 residues. The V gene's germline CDR1 is SGHVS and CDR2 FQNEAQ. J gave up 5 bases and V 1 base, and 10 bases lay outside the gene matches. CDR3 DNA sequence: TGTGCCAGCAGCTTAGTTGTAGTGCTAGCGGGAGATGAGACCCAGTACTTC. Amino acids: CASSLVVVLAGDETQYF.

As for this clonotype: A read error is the likely source, as a far larger clone sits one nucleotide away. The chain has TRBV5-1 and TRBJ2-1, with TRBD1 identical over 7 bases. Germline CDR1 and CDR2: SGHRS and YFSETQ. The CDR3 totals 14 residues. Losses at the gene ends were 5 bases for V and 10 bases for J; bases not matched to a gene: 12. The CDR3 reads CASRYRDSSYEQFF. CDR3 coding DNA: TGCGCCAGCAGGTACCGGGACAGTTCCTACGAGCAGTTCTTC.

Only a few counts were recorded for this clonotype. The rearrangement uses TRBV28 and TRBJ1-5; no definite D call. Germline V lookup: CDR1 MDHEN, CDR2 SYDVKM. CDR3 size: 12 residues. V lost 9 bases, J lost 2 bases, and 8 bases lay in between. CDR3 in DNA: TGTGCCAGTTATTACGGCAATCAGCCCCAGCATTTT. Its protein product is CASYYGNQPQHF.

This clonotype was counted ten times or more. The V gene is TRBV4-1, the J gene TRBJ1-4; D is unclear. V gave up 1 base and J gave up 0 bases, with 9 bases separating them. The CDR3 is 16 residues long. Per germline, CDR1 MGHRA and CDR2 YSYEKL. For the CDR3, the DNA is TGCGCCAGCAGCCAAGGCCACGGGCCAACTAATGAAAAACTGTTTTTT. This sequence encodes CASSQGHGPTNEKLFF.

A few counts support this clonotype. The chain uses TRBV6-4 and TRBJ1-4; 9 nucleotides match TRBD1. The trim removed 8 bases at V and 5 bases at J, leaving 12 bases unmatched. The germline CDR1 and CDR2 sequences are MRHNA and SNTAGT. This CDR3 region has 16 residues. This chain's CDR3 is CASSPGQGGMNEKLFF. CDR3 bases: TGTGCCAGCTCTCCGGGACAGGGAGGTATGAATGAAAAACTGTTTTTT.

A word on this clonotype: A much bigger clone sits one base away, suggesting this may be a read error. The V and J genes are TRBV11-2 and TRBJ2-3; TRBD2 aligns across 10 bases. Per germline, CDR1 SGHAT and CDR2 FQNNGV. The CDR3 spans 17 residues. CDR3 loop: CTSSLGPSGRGTDTQYF. CDR3 coding DNA: TGTACCAGCAGCTTAGGGCCTAGCGGGAGAGGGACAGATACGCAGTATTTT.

Ten or more counts support this clonotype. The chain carries TRBV12-5 and TRBJ1-2; maybe TRBD1 (5 bases). V was pared by 4 bases and J by 5 bases, with 23 bases between. The germline CDR1 and CDR2 sequences are LGHNT and FRNRAP. The CDR3 loop spans 17 amino acids. This CDR3 reads CASGSSGNRGSGYGYTF. The CDR3 nucleotides are TGTGCTAGTGGTTCCTCCGGGAATCGGGGGAGTGGATATGGCTACACCTTC.

This clonotype was seen more than once but under ten times. The chain uses TRBV11-3 and TRBJ2-7, with D possibly matching TRBD2 (6 bases). Between the trimmed V and J ends, which lost 5 bases and 0 bases, there was a span of 14 bases. This CDR3 spans 15 amino acids. Germline lookup yields CDR1 SGHNT and CDR2 YENEEA. Written as DNA, the CDR3 is TGTGCCAGCAGCCCCTGGCGGGATAACTCCTACGAGCAGTACTTC. It specifies CASSPWRDNSYEQYF.

V is TRBV6-4 and J is TRBJ1-5; TRBD1 is a possible D gene (5 bases). CDR3 length: 14 amino acids. V shed 9 bases and J shed 0 bases, with 12 bases lying between them. The germline V gene has CDR1 MRHNA and CDR2 SNTAGT. CDR3 residues: CARRGNTSNQPQHF. As DNA, the CDR3 is TGTGCCAGAAGGGGTAACACTAGCAATCAGCCCCAGCATTTT.

This clonotype was observed a single time. A much larger clone lies a single base off, so this may be a read error. This chain uses TRBV9 with TRBJ1-1; 7 bases line up with TRBD1. The CDR3 consists of 18 residues. The germline V gene has CDR1 SGDLS and CDR2 YYNGEE. Trimming at V came to 4 bases and at J to 4 bases, leaving 19 bases not matched to a gene. CDR3: CASSPPPGQSQPRTEAFF. CDR3 nucleotides: TGTGCCAGCAGCCCCCCCCCGGGACAGTCCCAACCCCGCACTGAAGCTTTCTTT. Together with reference TRBV9 and TRBJ1-1, the CDR3 gives the full variable domain: DSGVTQTPKHLITATGQRVTLRCSPRSGDLSVYWYQQSLDQGLQFLIQYYNGEERAKGNILERFSAQQFPDLHSELNLSSLELGDSALYFCASSPPPGQSQPRTEAFFGQGTRLTVV.

This clonotype has at least ten counts. V usage is TRBV11-2 and J usage is TRBJ2-6; D uncertain. Germline loops: CDR1 SGHAT, CDR2 FQNNGV. This CDR3 has 15 amino acids. Trimming took off 4 bases at V and 1 base at J, with 8 bases between the two ends. CDR3: CASSSPLSGANVLTF. The CDR3 DNA reads as TGTGCCAGCAGCTCTCCGCTGTCTGGGGCCAACGTCCTGACTTTC.

This clonotype was found many times. This chain uses TRBV6-1 with TRBJ2-1; TRBD2 might be the D (7 bases). Germline V lookup: CDR1 MNHNS, CDR2 SASEGT. With 6 bases removed from V and 8 bases from J, the gap between germline ends came to 14 bases. The CDR3 loop spans 13 amino acids. The CDR3 coding sequence is TGTGCCAGCAGCTTGGAGGGGGGGGATGAGCAGTTCTTC. It codes for CASSLEGGDEQFF.

This clonotype was observed many times. V usage is TRBV19 and J usage is TRBJ1-1; D might be TRBD1 (6 bases). The CDR3 extends over 14 amino acids. The germline CDR1 and CDR2 sequences are LNHDA and SQIVND (reference sequence). V lost 6 bases to trimming and J lost 10 bases, with 21 bases between them. The CDR3 sequence is CASSLDRYHRGAFF. As DNA, the CDR3 is TGTGCCAGTAGCCTAGACAGGTACCACCGGGGAGCTTTCTTT.

This clonotype was picked up many times. The chain links TRBV27 to TRBJ2-7; 12 nucleotides match TRBD2. Germline assignment: CDR1 MNHEY and CDR2 SMNVEV (reference sequence). V was clipped by 8 bases and J by 2 bases; unmatched bases: 4. The CDR3 spans 14 residues. The CDR3, as DNA: TGTGCCAGCTCCCGGACTAGCGGGGCCTACGAGCAGTACTTC. This translates into CASSRTSGAYEQYF.

This clonotype was detected once. The V gene is TRBV6-1, the J gene TRBJ2-7; possibly TRBD1 for D (6 bases). V lost 7 bases to trimming and J lost 2 bases, with 9 bases between them. Per germline, CDR1 MNHNS and CDR2 SASEGT. This CDR3 has 12 residues. The CDR3 region has the DNA TGTGCCAGCATGGGACAAGCCTACGAGCAGTACTTC. It specifies CASMGQAYEQYF.

This clonotype was counted at least ten times. The V gene is TRBV6-1, the J gene TRBJ1-5; 8 bases agree with TRBD1. Per the germline V gene, CDR1 is MNHNS and CDR2 is SASEGT. The ends lost 6 bases at V and 2 bases at J; junction bases unmatched: 12. The CDR3 length is 17 residues. CDR3 nucleotide sequence: TGTGCCAGCAGCGTCGACAGGGGAGGGCTACGCAATCAGCCCCAGCATTTT. Its protein product is CASSVDRGGLRNQPQHF.

This clonotype was picked up many times. This chain connects TRBV28 to TRBJ1-2; D ambiguous. The germline V and J ends were trimmed by 4 bases and 2 bases, with 14 bases remaining between them. This CDR3 is 15 amino acids long. CDR1 is MDHEN and CDR2 is SYDVKM in the germline V gene. The chain's CDR3 is CASSSHGSANYGYTF. CDR3 nucleotide sequence: TGTGCCAGCAGTTCCCATGGTTCGGCAAACTATGGCTACACCTTC.

Worth noting for this clonotype: A read error is possible here, since a much larger clone lies one base away. The chain links TRBV12-3 or TRBV12-4 to TRBJ1-1; D unresolved. This CDR3 is 13 amino acids long. This chain's CDR3 is CASSLYTNTEDFF. The CDR3 DNA sequence: TGTGCCAGCAGTTTATATACGAACACTGAAGATTTCTTT.

This clonotype was seen many times. The chain recombines TRBV28 with TRBJ1-1; the D gene is possibly TRBD1 (6 bases). From germline, CDR1 is MDHEN and CDR2 SYDVKM. Trimming cost V 6 bases and J 4 bases, with 18 bases left between them. This CDR3 is built from 15 residues. The chain's CDR3 is CASRGAGVASTEAFF. The CDR3 DNA is TGTGCCAGCAGGGGGGCCGGGGTGGCGAGCACTGAAGCTTTCTTT.

This clonotype was counted many times. The chain combines TRBV4-2 with TRBJ2-2; 9 positions agree with TRBD2. Germline V gene sequence: CDR1 LGHNA, CDR2 YNFKEQ. The CDR3 has 17 amino acids. The V segment lost 1 base and the J segment 2 bases; nucleotides outside the gene matches: 5. The CDR3 DNA reads TGTGCCAGCAGCCAAGGGGAGACTAGCGGAAACACCGGGGAGCTGTTTTTT. This sequence encodes CASSQGETSGNTGELFF.